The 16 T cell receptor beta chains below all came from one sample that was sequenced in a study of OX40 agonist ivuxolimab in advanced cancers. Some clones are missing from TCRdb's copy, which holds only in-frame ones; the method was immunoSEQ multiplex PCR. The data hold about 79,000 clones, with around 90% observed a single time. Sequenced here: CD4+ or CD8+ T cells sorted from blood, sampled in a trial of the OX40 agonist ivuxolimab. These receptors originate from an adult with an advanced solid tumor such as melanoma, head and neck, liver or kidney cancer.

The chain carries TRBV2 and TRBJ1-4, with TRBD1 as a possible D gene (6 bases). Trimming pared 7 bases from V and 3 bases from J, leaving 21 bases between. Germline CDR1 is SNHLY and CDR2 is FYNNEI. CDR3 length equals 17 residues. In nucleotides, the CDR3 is TGTGCCAGCACCACCCGGCGCTGGGGGGCAGCTAATGAAAAACTGTTTTTT. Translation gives CASTTRRWGAANEKLFF.

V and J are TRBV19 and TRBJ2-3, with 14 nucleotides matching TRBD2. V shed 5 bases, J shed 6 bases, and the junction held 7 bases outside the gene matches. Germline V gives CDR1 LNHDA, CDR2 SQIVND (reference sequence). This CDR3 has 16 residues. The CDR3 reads CASSFPTSGGADTQYF. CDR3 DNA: TGTGCCAGTAGTTTCCCGACTAGCGGGGGGGCCGATACGCAGTATTTT. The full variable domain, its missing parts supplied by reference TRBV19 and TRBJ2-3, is DGGITQSPKYLFRKEGQNVTLSCEQNLNHDAMYWYRQDPGQGLRLIYYSQIVNDFQKGDIAEGYSVSREKKESFPLTVTSAQKNPTAFYLCASSFPTSGGADTQYFGPGTRLTVL.

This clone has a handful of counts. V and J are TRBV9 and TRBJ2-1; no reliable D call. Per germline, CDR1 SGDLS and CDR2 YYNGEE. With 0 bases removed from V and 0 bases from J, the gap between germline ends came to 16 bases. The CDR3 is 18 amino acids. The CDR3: CASSVATLASSSYNEQFF. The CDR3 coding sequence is TGTGCCAGCAGCGTAGCTACCTTAGCCTCGAGCTCCTACAATGAGCAGTTCTTC.

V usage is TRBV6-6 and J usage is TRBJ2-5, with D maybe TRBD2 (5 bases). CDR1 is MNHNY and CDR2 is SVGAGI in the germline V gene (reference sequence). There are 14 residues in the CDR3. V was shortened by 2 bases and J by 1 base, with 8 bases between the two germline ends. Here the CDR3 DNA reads TGTGCCAGCAGTTACAGCCTAGCCCAAGAGACCCAGTACTTC. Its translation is CASSYSLAQETQYF.

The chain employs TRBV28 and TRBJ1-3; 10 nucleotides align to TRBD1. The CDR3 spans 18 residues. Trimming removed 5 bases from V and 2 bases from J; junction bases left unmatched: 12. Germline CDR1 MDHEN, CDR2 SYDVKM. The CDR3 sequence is CASSPRDRGRRAGNTIYF. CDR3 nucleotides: TGTGCCAGCAGTCCCCGGGACAGGGGAAGGAGGGCTGGAAACACCATATATTTT.

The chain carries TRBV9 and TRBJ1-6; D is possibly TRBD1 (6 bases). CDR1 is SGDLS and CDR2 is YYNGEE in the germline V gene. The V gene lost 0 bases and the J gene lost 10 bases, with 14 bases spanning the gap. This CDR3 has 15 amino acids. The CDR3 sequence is CASSVEGGGWSPLHF. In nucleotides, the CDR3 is TGTGCCAGCAGCGTAGAAGGGGGTGGATGGTCACCCCTCCACTTT.

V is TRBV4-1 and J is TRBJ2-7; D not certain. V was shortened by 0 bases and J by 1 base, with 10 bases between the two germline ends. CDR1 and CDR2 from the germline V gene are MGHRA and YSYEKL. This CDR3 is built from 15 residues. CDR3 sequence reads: CASSQESGRSYEQYF. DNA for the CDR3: TGCGCCAGCAGCCAAGAGTCTGGCAGATCCTACGAGCAGTACTTC.

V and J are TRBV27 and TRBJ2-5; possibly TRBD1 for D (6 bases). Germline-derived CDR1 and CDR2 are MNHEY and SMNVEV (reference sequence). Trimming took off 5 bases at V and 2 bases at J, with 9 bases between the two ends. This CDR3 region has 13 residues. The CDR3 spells CASSTRGQETQYF. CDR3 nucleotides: TGTGCCAGCAGTACAAGGGGGCAAGAGACCCAGTACTTC.

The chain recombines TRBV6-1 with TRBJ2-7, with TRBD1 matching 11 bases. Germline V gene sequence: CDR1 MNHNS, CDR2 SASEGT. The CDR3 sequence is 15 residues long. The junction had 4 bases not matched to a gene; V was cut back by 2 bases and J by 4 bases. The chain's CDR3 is CASSETGQGAYEQYF. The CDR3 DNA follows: TGTGCCAGCAGTGAAACTGGACAGGGGGCTTACGAGCAGTACTTC.

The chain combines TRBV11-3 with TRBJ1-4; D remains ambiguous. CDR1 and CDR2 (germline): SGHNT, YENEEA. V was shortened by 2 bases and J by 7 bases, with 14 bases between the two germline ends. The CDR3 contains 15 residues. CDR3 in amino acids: CASSLRGTVGEKLFF. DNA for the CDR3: TGTGCCAGCAGCTTAAGAGGTACAGTCGGTGAAAAACTGTTTTTT.

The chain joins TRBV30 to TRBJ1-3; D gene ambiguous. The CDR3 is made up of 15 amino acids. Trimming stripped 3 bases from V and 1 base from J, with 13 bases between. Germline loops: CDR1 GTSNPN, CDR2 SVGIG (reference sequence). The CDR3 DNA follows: TGTGCCTGGAGCCCGACTGATTCTTCTGGAAACACCATATATTTT. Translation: CAWSPTDSSGNTIYF.

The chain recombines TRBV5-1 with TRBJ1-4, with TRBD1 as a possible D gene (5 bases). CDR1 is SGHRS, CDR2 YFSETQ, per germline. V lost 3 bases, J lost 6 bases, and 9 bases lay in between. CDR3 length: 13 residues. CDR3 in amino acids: CASSSGTDEKLFF. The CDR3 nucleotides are TGCGCCAGCAGCTCCGGGACGGATGAAAAACTGTTTTTT.

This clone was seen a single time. This CDR3 reads CASSSLRGGYTF. The DNA for the CDR3 is TGTGCCAGCAGTTCCCTCCGGGGTGGCTACACCTTC. The rearrangement links TRBV6-1 to TRBJ1-2; D uncertain. Trimming cost V 5 bases and J 7 bases, with 11 bases left between them. The CDR3 spans 12 residues. Germline V gene lookup returns CDR1 MNHNS and CDR2 SASEGT.

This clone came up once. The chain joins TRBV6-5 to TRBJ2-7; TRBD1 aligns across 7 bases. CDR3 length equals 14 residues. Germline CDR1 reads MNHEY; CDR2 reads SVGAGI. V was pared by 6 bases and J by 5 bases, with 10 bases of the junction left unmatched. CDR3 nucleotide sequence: TGTGCCAGCAGCGGGCCCGACAGGGCCAACGAGCAGTACTTC. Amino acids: CASSGPDRANEQYF.

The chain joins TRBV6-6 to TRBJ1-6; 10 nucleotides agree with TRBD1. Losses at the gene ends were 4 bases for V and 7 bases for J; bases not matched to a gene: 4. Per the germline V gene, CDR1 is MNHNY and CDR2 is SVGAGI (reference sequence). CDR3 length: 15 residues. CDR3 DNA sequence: TGTGCCAGCAGTTCCCAGGGACAGGGGAATTCACCCCTCCACTTT. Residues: CASSSQGQGNSPLHF.

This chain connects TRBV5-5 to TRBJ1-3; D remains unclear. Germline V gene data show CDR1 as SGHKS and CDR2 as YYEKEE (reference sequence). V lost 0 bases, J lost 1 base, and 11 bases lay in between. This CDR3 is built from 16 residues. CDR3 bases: TGTGCCAGCAGCTTGGTTAGCAGCCTTTCTGGAAACACCATATATTTT. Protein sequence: CASSLVSSLSGNTIYF. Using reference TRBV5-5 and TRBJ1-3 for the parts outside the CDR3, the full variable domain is DAGVTQSPTHLIKTRGQQVTLRCSPISGHKSVSWYQQVLGQGPQFIFQYYEKEERGRGNFPDRFSARQFPNYSSELNVNALLLGDSALYLCASSLVSSLSGNTIYFGEGSWLTVV.